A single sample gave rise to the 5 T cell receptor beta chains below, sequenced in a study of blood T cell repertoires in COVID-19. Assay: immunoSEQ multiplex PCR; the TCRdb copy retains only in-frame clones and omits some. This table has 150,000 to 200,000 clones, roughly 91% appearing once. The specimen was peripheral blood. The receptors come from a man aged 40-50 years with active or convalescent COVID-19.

The CDR3 protein is CASNLATGVGTEAFF. The CDR3 DNA reads as TGTGCCAGCAATCTCGCGACAGGGGTTGGCACTGAAGCTTTCTTT. This rearrangement joins TRBV3-1 (or the pseudogene TRBV3-2) to TRBJ1-1, with 8 bases fitting TRBD1. CDR1 LGHDT and CDR2 YNNKEL come from the germline V gene (reference sequence). The V and J ends lost 7 bases and 4 bases, in that order; junction bases with no gene match: 11. The CDR3 contains 15 residues.

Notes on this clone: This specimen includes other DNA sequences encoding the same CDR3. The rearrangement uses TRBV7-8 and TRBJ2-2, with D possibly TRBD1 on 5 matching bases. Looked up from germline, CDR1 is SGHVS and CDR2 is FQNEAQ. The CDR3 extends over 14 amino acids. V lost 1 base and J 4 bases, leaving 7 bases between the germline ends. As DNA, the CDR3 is TGTGCCAGCAGCTTAGGGGGCAGCACCGGGGAGCTGTTTTTT. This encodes CASSLGGSTGELFF.

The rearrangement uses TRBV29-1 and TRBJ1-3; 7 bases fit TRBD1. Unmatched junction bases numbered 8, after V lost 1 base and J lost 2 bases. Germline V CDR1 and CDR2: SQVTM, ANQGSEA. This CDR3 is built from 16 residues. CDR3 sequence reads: CSVEVTGSLTGNTIYF. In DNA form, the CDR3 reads TGCAGCGTTGAAGTGACAGGGTCGTTAACTGGAAACACCATATATTTT.

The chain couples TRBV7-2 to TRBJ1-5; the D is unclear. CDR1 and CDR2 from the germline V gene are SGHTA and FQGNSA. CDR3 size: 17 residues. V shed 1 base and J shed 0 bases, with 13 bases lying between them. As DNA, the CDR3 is TGTGCCAGCAGCTTAGGATCGGGGATAGTTAGCAATCAGCCCCAGCATTTT. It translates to CASSLGSGIVSNQPQHF.

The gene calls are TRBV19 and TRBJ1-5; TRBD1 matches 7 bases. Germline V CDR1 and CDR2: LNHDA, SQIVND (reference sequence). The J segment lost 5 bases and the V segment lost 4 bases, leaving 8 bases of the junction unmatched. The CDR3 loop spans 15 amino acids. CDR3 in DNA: TGTGCCAGTAGTAATTGGCAGGGGGTCGATCAGCCCCAGCATTTT. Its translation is CASSNWQGVDQPQHF. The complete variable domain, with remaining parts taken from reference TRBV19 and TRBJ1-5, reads DGGITQSPKYLFRKEGQNVTLSCEQNLNHDAMYWYRQDPGQGLRLIYYSQIVNDFQKGDIAEGYSVSREKKESFPLTVTSAQKNPTAFYLCASSNWQGVDQPQHFGDGTRLSIL.